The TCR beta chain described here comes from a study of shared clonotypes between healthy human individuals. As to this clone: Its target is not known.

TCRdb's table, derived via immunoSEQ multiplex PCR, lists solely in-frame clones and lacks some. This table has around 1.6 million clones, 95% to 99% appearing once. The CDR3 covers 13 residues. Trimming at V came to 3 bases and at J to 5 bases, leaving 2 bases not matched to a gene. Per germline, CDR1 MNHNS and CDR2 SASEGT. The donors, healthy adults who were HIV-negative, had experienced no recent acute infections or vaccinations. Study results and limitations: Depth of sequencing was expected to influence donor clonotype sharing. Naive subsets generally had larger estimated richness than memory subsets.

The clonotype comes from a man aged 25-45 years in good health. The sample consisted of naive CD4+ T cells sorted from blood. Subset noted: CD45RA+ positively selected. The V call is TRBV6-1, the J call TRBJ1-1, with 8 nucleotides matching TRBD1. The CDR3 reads CASSEYRGTEAFF. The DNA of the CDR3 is TGTGCCAGCAGTGAGTACAGGGGGACTGAAGCTTTCTTT.